These 27 T cell receptor beta chains came from one sample sequenced in a study of cytotoxic CD8 clonotypes in ibrutinib-treated CLL. Here immunoSEQ multiplex PCR was the method, and the copy in TCRdb shows in-frame clones only, minus some. Among tens of thousands of clones listed, about 84% were seen once. The material was PBMCs, obtained at disease progression, from a patient treated with ibrutinib. Every receptor here comes from a human donor with chronic lymphocytic leukemia.

This chain connects TRBV11-3 to TRBJ2-3, with 9 bases matching TRBD2. V lost 5 bases to trimming and J lost 0 bases; unmatched junction nucleotides: 6. Germline assignment: CDR1 SGHNT and CDR2 YENEEA. The CDR3 loop spans 16 amino acids. Here the CDR3 DNA reads TGTGCCAGCAGCCAGAGAGCGGGGGGAAGCACAGATACGCAGTATTTT. This codes for CASSQRAGGSTDTQYF.

The genes are TRBV10-3 and TRBJ1-2; TRBD1 might be the D (6 bases). CDR1 ENHRY and CDR2 SYGVKD come from the germline V gene. The CDR3 runs to 15 residues. The germline V and J ends were trimmed by 4 bases and 8 bases, with 20 bases remaining between them. The CDR3 bases are TGTGCCATCAGTGGAGGGGGGACCCGCGGTTACGGCTACACCTTC. Its protein product is CAISGGGTRGYGYTF.

The rearrangement links TRBV6-6 to TRBJ1-2; D unresolved. V gave up 2 bases and J gave up 4 bases, with 5 bases separating them. The CDR3 length is 12 residues. From germline, CDR1 is MNHNY and CDR2 SVGAGI (reference sequence). CDR3 protein: CASSYAGYGYTF. CDR3 coding DNA: TGTGCCAGCAGTTACGCGGGCTATGGCTACACCTTC.

This chain joins TRBV27 and TRBJ1-1, with 8 bases lining up with TRBD1. The CDR3 consists of 17 residues. Trimming cost V 6 bases and J 0 bases; bases outside gene matches: 12. The germline gives CDR1 MNHEY, CDR2 SMNVEV (reference sequence). The CDR3 region is CASSYKAGGLMNTEAFF. DNA for the CDR3: TGTGCCAGCAGCTATAAGGCAGGGGGCCTAATGAACACTGAAGCTTTCTTT.

This sequence joins TRBV19 and TRBJ2-1, with D unclear. Trimming took off 1 base at V and 13 bases at J, with 17 bases between the two ends. The CDR3 is 14 residues long. Per germline, CDR1 LNHDA and CDR2 SQIVND (reference sequence). CDR3 nucleotides: TGTGCCAGTAGTATAGGGAGAGCCCAAACCCTCCAGTTCTTC. Protein: CASSIGRAQTLQFF.

The chain joins TRBV27 to TRBJ1-5, with unresolved D. Trimming took off 2 bases at V and 5 bases at J, with 7 bases between the two ends. The CDR3 is 13 residues long. Germline-derived CDR1 and CDR2 are MNHEY and SMNVEV (reference sequence). As DNA, the CDR3 is TGTGCCAGCAGTTTAGTCAGACATCAGCCCCAGCATTTT. Translating gives CASSLVRHQPQHF.

This clone was observed a single time. The rearrangement uses TRBV15 and TRBJ2-1, with D maybe TRBD2 (5 bases). CDR1 is LNHNV, CDR2 YYDKDF, per germline (reference sequence). The CDR3 covers 16 residues. V was shortened by 0 bases and J by 7 bases, with 16 bases between the two germline ends. The CDR3 sequence is CATSRDPAVLGNEQFF. CDR3 in DNA: TGTGCCACCAGCAGAGATCCAGCGGTCCTGGGGAATGAGCAGTTCTTC.

This clone turned up a few times. V is TRBV7-6 and J is TRBJ1-1, with D hard to call. The germline V gene has CDR1 SGHVS and CDR2 FNYEAQ. CDR3 length equals 15 residues. Between the trimmed V and J ends, which lost 2 bases and 0 bases, there was a span of 10 bases. The CDR3 protein is CASSLLDGMNTEAFF. Here the CDR3 DNA reads TGTGCCAGCAGCTTACTCGACGGGATGAACACTGAAGCTTTCTTT.

The chain has TRBV5-5 and TRBJ1-5; 9 bases match TRBD1. Germline V gene data show CDR1 as SGHKS and CDR2 as YYEKEE (reference sequence). The CDR3 has 14 residues. V was pared by 4 bases and J by 5 bases, with 4 bases of the junction left unmatched. CDR3 DNA: TGTGCCAGCAGCCTAAGGACAGGGGATCAGCCCCAGCATTTT. Translated: CASSLRTGDQPQHF.

This clone was detected only once. The rearrangement links TRBV7-9 to TRBJ2-7, with D maybe TRBD1 (6 bases). The V end was cut by 2 bases, the J end by 1 base, with 18 bases between. The CDR3 contains 17 residues. Germline CDR1 reads SEHNR; CDR2 reads FQNEAQ (reference sequence). The CDR3 reads CASSLTHWTAVSYEQYF. CDR3 bases: TGTGCCAGCAGCTTAACCCACTGGACAGCCGTATCCTACGAGCAGTACTTC.

The chain uses TRBV15 and TRBJ2-1; D ambiguous. Germline-derived CDR1 and CDR2 are LNHNV and YYDKDF (reference sequence). This CDR3 is built from 14 residues. The V and J ends lost 4 bases and 8 bases respectively, with 15 bases between them. The CDR3 region is CATSIPEMTDEQFF. The DNA for the CDR3 is TGTGCCACCAGCATCCCCGAAATGACCGATGAGCAGTTCTTC.

This clone occurred a few times. The V gene is TRBV6-5, the J gene TRBJ1-6; 7 bases align to TRBD1. Germline CDR1 is MNHEY and CDR2 is SVGAGI. With 5 bases clipped from V and 6 bases from J, the junction kept 1 base outside the gene matches. This CDR3 contains 13 residues. The CDR3 nucleotides are TGTGCCAGCAGTAACAGGGGTAATTCACCCCTCCACTTT. It specifies CASSNRGNSPLHF.

This clone was observed a handful of times. This rearrangement joins TRBV2 to TRBJ1-6; D gene uncertain. Trimming shortened V by 4 bases and J by 9 bases, and 4 bases separated the two germline ends. The CDR3 covers 11 residues. CDR1 and CDR2 from the germline V gene are SNHLY and FYNNEI. CDR3 coding DNA: TGTGCCAGCAGTGTAGCTTCACCCCTCCACTTT. Protein sequence: CASSVASPLHF.

Worth noting for this clone: The same CDR3 arises from other DNA sequences in this sample as well. This chain links TRBV7-2 with TRBJ2-7; 8 nucleotides agree with TRBD2. Losses at the gene ends were 4 bases for V and 3 bases for J; bases not matched to a gene: 5. The length of the CDR3 is 14 residues. Germline CDR1 is SGHTA and CDR2 is FQGNSA. CDR3 sequence reads: CASSSGLALYEQYF. Written as DNA, the CDR3 is TGTGCCAGCAGCTCCGGACTAGCCCTCTACGAGCAGTACTTC.

In nucleotides, the CDR3 is TGTGCCAGCAGCGCTCGAGGGGACCGATATAATGAAAAACTGTTTTTT. Translating it yields CASSARGDRYNEKLFF. V gene TRBV9 combines with J gene TRBJ1-4, with a possible D match to TRBD1 (5 bases). The CDR3 consists of 16 residues. Trimming pared 3 bases from V and 4 bases from J, leaving 16 bases between. Germline-derived CDR1 and CDR2 are SGDLS and YYNGEE.

This chain uses TRBV19 with TRBJ2-7, with 10 bases identical to TRBD1. This CDR3 is built from 14 residues. Germline CDR1 LNHDA, CDR2 SQIVND (reference sequence). Trimming took 7 bases from V and 6 from J; bases not matched to a gene: 9. Written as DNA, the CDR3 is TGTGCCAGTAACCCGGGACAGGGGATACGCGAGCAGTACTTC. This sequence encodes CASNPGQGIREQYF.

The chain combines TRBV7-8 with TRBJ1-2; a weak D match, TRBD1 (5 bases). V was clipped by 0 bases and J by 4 bases, with 15 bases between them. The length of the CDR3 is 16 residues. Germline lookup yields CDR1 SGHVS and CDR2 FQNEAQ. The DNA of the CDR3 is TGTGCCAGCAGCTTAGCGTCCGGGACGGTTGTCTATGGCTACACCTTC. This translates into CASSLASGTVVYGYTF.

V gene TRBV5-4 combines with J gene TRBJ2-7; D possibly corresponds to TRBD2 (5 bases). The V end lost 0 bases, the J end lost 4 bases, and 17 bases lay between the germline ends. This CDR3 is built from 16 residues. Germline CDR1 SGHNT, CDR2 YYREEE (reference sequence). CDR3 region: CASSLGGVMGSYEQYF. Here the CDR3 DNA reads TGTGCCAGCAGCTTGGGTGGGGTCATGGGGAGTTACGAGCAGTACTTC.

The chain carries TRBV10-1 and TRBJ2-7; 9 bases are a match to TRBD2. The length of the CDR3 is 15 residues. Germline CDR1 WNHNN, CDR2 SYGVQD (reference sequence). Trimming cost V 3 bases and J 3 bases; bases outside gene matches: 6. The CDR3 spells CASSDLASGNYEQYF. For the CDR3, the DNA is TGCGCCAGCAGTGACTTGGCTAGCGGGAACTACGAGCAGTACTTC.

The CDR3 DNA sequence: TGTGCCAGCAGTTTAGGCGGGGGCTCCTACAATGAGCAGTTCTTC. This translates into CASSLGGGSYNEQFF. V usage is TRBV27 and J usage is TRBJ2-1; 7 positions agree with TRBD2. Germline V lookup: CDR1 MNHEY, CDR2 SMNVEV (reference sequence). CDR3 length: 15 residues. The V gene end was trimmed by 2 bases and the J gene end by 0 bases; junction bases not matched to a gene: 1.

The chain uses TRBV30 and TRBJ1-2, with D possibly TRBD1 on 5 matching bases. Trimming stripped 5 bases from V and 5 bases from J, with 30 bases between. The CDR3 is 18 amino acids. CDR1 and CDR2 from the germline V gene are GTSNPN and SVGIG (reference sequence). CDR3 in amino acids: CAWRPRGRGALHLYGYTF. As DNA, the CDR3 is TGTGCCTGGCGCCCCCGGGGACGAGGGGCCCTCCACTTGTATGGCTACACCTTC.

This chain links TRBV5-1 with TRBJ1-5; 9 bases are shared with TRBD1. V trimming: 1 base; J trimming: 4 bases; junction bases outside the gene matches: 6. The CDR3 is 16 amino acids. CDR1 and CDR2 (germline): SGHRS, YFSETQ. CDR3 sequence (DNA): TGCGCCAGCAGCTTGCTCCCAGGACAGGGGAATCAGCCCCAGCATTTT. This gives the protein CASSLLPGQGNQPQHF.

This clone was seen a single time. The V call is TRBV6-1, the J call TRBJ1-1, with 7 bases identical to TRBD1. Germline CDR1 is MNHNS and CDR2 is SASEGT. V shed 10 bases, J shed 4 bases, and the junction held 9 bases outside the gene matches. The CDR3 consists of 13 residues. The CDR3 nucleotides are TGTGCCACCCTGGGACAGACGGGCACTGAAGCTTTCTTT. It is translated as CATLGQTGTEAFF.

This clone was counted a few times. The chain carries TRBV2 and TRBJ1-5; unclear D gene. The CDR3 is 14 amino acids. The V gene's germline CDR1 is SNHLY and CDR2 FYNNEI. V gave up 8 bases and J gave up 3 bases, with 14 bases separating them. CDR3 in amino acids: CASHLGGNNQPQHF. CDR3 in DNA: TGTGCCAGCCACCTAGGCGGAAACAATCAGCCCCAGCATTTT.

This clone has only a few counts. The chain combines TRBV5-1 with TRBJ1-3; D is unclear. V lost 0 bases and J 3 bases, leaving 13 bases between the germline ends. The CDR3 length is 16 residues. Per the germline V gene, CDR1 is SGHRS and CDR2 is YFSETQ. CDR3 region: CASSLVGMELGNTIYF. As DNA, the CDR3 is TGCGCCAGCAGCTTGGTCGGCATGGAACTTGGAAACACCATATATTTT.

The chain carries TRBV5-4 and TRBJ2-7; 12 positions agree with TRBD2. With V trimmed by 4 bases and J by 4 bases, 9 bases remained unmatched. The CDR3 is 16 amino acids. Germline CDR1 and CDR2: SGHNT and YYREEE (reference sequence). The CDR3 protein is CASSPIKTSGSYEQYF. CDR3 nucleotides: TGTGCCAGCAGCCCCATAAAGACTAGCGGGAGTTACGAGCAGTACTTC.

The chain recombines TRBV4-2 with TRBJ2-2; 9 nucleotides agree with TRBD2. V trimming: 5 bases; J trimming: 4 bases; junction bases outside the gene matches: 11. Per germline, CDR1 LGHNA and CDR2 YNFKEQ. CDR3 length: 17 amino acids. The CDR3 loop is CASSISSSGVITGELFF. The CDR3 coding sequence is TGTGCCAGCAGCATCTCCTCTAGCGGGGTGATCACCGGGGAGCTGTTTTTT.